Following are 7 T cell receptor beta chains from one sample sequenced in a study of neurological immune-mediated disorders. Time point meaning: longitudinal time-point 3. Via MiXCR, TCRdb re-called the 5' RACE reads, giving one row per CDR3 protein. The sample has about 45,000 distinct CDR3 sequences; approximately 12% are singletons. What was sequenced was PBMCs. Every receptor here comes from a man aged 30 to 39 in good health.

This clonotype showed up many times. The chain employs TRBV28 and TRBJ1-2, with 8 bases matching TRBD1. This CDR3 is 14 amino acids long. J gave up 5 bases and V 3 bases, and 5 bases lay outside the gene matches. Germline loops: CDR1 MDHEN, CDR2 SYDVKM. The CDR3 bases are TGTGCCAGCAGTTTTGTTACAGGGGGGTATGGCTACACCTTC. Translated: CASSFVTGGYGYTF.

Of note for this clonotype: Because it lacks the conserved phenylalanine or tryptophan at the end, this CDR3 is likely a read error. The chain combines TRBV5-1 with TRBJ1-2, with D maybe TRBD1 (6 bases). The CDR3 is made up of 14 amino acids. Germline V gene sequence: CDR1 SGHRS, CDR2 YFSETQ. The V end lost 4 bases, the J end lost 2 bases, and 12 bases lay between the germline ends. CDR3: CASSHGGRNYGYTL. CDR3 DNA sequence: TGCGCCAGCAGCCATGGGGGCAGAAACTATGGCTACACCTTA.

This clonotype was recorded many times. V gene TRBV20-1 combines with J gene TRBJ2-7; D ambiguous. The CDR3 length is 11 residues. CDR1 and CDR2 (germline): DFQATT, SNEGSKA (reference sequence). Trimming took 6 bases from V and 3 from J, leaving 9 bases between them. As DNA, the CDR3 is TGCAGTGCACCCGACAACTACGAGCAGTACTTC. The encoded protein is CSAPDNYEQYF.

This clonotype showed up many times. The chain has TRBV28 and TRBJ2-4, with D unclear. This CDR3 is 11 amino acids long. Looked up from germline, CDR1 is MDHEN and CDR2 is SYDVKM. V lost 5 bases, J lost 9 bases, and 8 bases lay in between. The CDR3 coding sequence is TGTGCCAGCAGTATAAGCTCCATTCAGTACTTC. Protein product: CASSISSIQYF.

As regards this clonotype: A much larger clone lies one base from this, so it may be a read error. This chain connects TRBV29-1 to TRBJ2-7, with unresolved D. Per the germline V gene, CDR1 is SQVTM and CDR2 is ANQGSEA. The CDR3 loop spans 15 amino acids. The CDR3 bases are TGCAGCGTTGAGGGGTCGATGAAAAACTCCTACGAGAAGTACTTC. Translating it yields CSVEGSMKNSYEKYF.

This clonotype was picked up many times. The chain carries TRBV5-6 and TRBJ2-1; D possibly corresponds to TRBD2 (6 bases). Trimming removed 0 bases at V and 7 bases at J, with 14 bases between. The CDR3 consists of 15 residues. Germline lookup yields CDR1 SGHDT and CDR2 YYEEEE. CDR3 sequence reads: CASSLVPGALNEQFF. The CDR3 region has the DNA TGTGCCAGCAGCTTGGTGCCGGGAGCTTTGAATGAGCAGTTCTTC.

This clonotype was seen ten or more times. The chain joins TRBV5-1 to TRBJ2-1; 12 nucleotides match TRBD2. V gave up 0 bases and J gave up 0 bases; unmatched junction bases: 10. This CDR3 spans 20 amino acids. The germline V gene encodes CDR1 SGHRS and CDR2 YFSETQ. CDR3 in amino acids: CASSLDLLAGGPSSYNEQFF. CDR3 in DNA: TGCGCCAGCAGCTTGGATCTTCTAGCGGGAGGGCCAAGCTCCTACAATGAGCAGTTCTTC.